This T cell receptor (beta chain) was identified in a study of breast tumors, draining lymph nodes, adjacent tissues (dated by TCRdb to between 2015 and 2016). About the full investigation: Breast cancer patients provided tumor, adjacent nontumor tissue and axillary lymph nodes, and the study compared the TCR beta repertoires across these three sources. In human breast cancer, the study set out to assess how tumor, surrounding tissue and draining lymph node repertoires relate to one another and whether T cells might be exchanged between them. Study-wide conclusions, independent of this receptor: In luminal-like breast cancer, tumor and nontumor tissue repertoires resembled each other significantly more than in basal-like breast cancer. Tumors showed preferential V and J gene usage, and their T-cell repertoire diversity fell below that of lymph nodes yet above that of nontumor tissue. The study presented the conclusion that tumor T cells originate in lymph nodes as consistent with a hypothesis, not as something directly demonstrated. A scenario in which most tumor T cells derive from the lymph node and then expand within tumor tissue was judged to be consistent with the data.

CDR1 and CDR2 are drawn from the germline V gene: SGHVS, FQNEAQ. V sheds 2 bases and J sheds 9 bases, leaving 13 bases between their ends. Taken from cysteine to phenylalanine, the CDR3 has 14 residues. Only the CDR3 part of the read is kept: 42 bases, read in frame from the first base. Sequenced using an Illumina HiSeq 2000. TCR beta chain libraries were generated through multiplex PCR amplification. High-throughput sequencing was used to analyze the amplified TCR beta chain products. Clones were called with MiXCR by TCRdb after fastp trimmed the public reads at Q25, and only in-frame beta chains were retained. Each CDR3 protein appears once, grouped with its most common genes and DNA. This sample has some 150,000 distinct CDR3 sequences in its table, and 20% to 25% of those were observed once. Jointly, the top ten make up roughly 2.7% of the sample. This clonotype has ten or more counts. There is no known antigen for this receptor. Base qualities are not provided; no much larger clone lies one nucleotide away.

Lymph node samples came from the axillary draining lymph nodes of breast cancer patients. This TCR came from a female donor with breast cancer. Some clones in this sample may be carry-over from other donors' samples. The material sequenced was axillary lymph node tissue. In this chain, TRBV7-8 is recombined with TRBJ2-2; a weak D assignment points to TRBD2 (6 bases agree). In nucleotides, the sequence is TGTGCCAGCAGCTTAACTAGCCTGAACCGGGAGCTGTTTTTT. It is translated as CASSLTSLNRELFF.